The rows below give T cell receptor beta chains drawn from one sample of a study of cytomegalovirus exposure and HLA in healthy donors. The protocol was immunoSEQ multiplex PCR, while the TCRdb copy is restricted to in-frame clones and leaves out a portion. The sample contains 200,000 to 250,000 clones, approximately 83% of which appear only once. The sequenced sample consisted of PBMCs. The receptor source for this set is a woman in her 30s in good health and CMV-seropositive. Both conserved end residues are part of each CDR3. Each record gives: J gene, V gene, clone size, D gene, CDR3 protein, CDR3 DNA. A D gene is named only where the DNA matches it firmly. Only some rows state a clone size, as once, few, many or a class for expanded clones.

>TRBJ2-7|TRBV6-1|few|NA
CASSARGGYEQYF
TGTGCCAGCAGTGCCAGGGGAGGATACGAGCAGTACTTC
>TRBJ1-1|TRBV5-1|NA|NA
CASSLAGVFPMNTEAFF
TGCGCCAGCAGCTTGGCCGGGGTCTTCCCAATGAACACTGAAGCTTTCTTT
>TRBJ2-1|TRBV27|once|NA
CASSGLRDNEQFF
TGTGCCAGCAGTGGCCTGCGAGACAATGAGCAGTTCTTC
>TRBJ2-3|TRBV7-2|NA|TRBD2
CASTLRGRGGDTQYF
TGTGCCAGCACCCTCCGCGGGAGGGGTGGAGATACGCAGTATTTT
>TRBJ1-2|TRBV27|few|NA
CASRSGSYGYTF
TGTGCCAGCAGATCGGGTAGCTATGGCTACACCTTC
>TRBJ1-5|TRBV9|NA|NA
CASSVAPDPNQPQHF
TGTGCCAGCAGCGTAGCGCCGGATCCCAATCAGCCCCAGCATTTT
>TRBJ2-3|TRBV10-2|NA|NA
CASGVGFSTDTQYF
TGCGCCAGCGGGGTGGGGTTTAGCACAGATACGCAGTATTTT
>TRBJ2-1|TRBV6-1|NA|NA
CAREWGSEQFF
TGTGCCAGGGAATGGGGGTCTGAGCAGTTCTTC
>TRBJ1-5|TRBV7-2|NA|TRBD1
CASSRTGLSNQPQHF
TGTGCCAGCAGCCGGACAGGGTTAAGCAATCAGCCCCAGCATTTT
>TRBJ1-1|TRBV28|NA|NA
CASSLRQANTEAFF
TGTGCCAGCAGTTTACGGCAGGCGAACACTGAAGCTTTCTTT
>TRBJ2-7|TRBV4-1|NA|TRBD1
CASSQSKGQGGEQYF
TGCGCCAGCAGCCAAAGCAAAGGACAGGGTGGCGAGCAGTACTTC
>TRBJ1-1|TRBV27|NA|TRBD1
CASSKGQGLGVGTEAFF
TGTGCCAGCAGTAAGGGACAGGGGTTAGGAGTTGGCACTGAAGCTTTCTTT
>TRBJ2-2|TRBV6-1|many|TRBD2
CASRMTSGNTGELFF
TGTGCCAGCAGGATGACTAGCGGGAACACCGGGGAGCTGTTTTTT
>TRBJ1-5|TRBV30|NA|NA
CAWRSKGASNQPQHF
TGTGCCTGGAGATCGAAAGGGGCTTCCAATCAGCCCCAGCATTTT
>TRBJ2-1|TRBV27|NA|TRBD2
CASSSLTSGEYNEQFF
TGTGCCAGCAGTTCTTTGACTAGCGGGGAATACAATGAGCAGTTCTTC
>TRBJ2-3|TRBV30|NA|TRBD2
CGGGERGGTDTQYF
TGTGGTGGTGGAGAGCGGGGCGGTACAGATACGCAGTATTTT
>TRBJ1-1|TRBV28|NA|NA
CATEDSNTEAFF
TGTGCCACCGAAGATTCTAACACTGAAGCTTTCTTT
>TRBJ2-7|TRBV9|NA|TRBD1
CASSSHSGQGGDEQYF
TGTGCCAGCAGCTCCCACTCGGGACAGGGGGGTGACGAGCAGTACTTC
>TRBJ2-3|TRBV7-3|NA|NA
CASSLRGAGSTDTQYF
TGTGCCAGCAGCCTGCGCGGAGCGGGTAGCACAGATACGCAGTATTTT
>TRBJ2-7|TRBV4-3|NA|NA
CASSQVAGNSYEQYF
TGCGCCAGCAGCCAAGTGGCGGGCAATTCCTACGAGCAGTACTTC
>TRBJ1-1|TRBV6-5|NA|NA
CASSRALADEAFF
TGTGCCAGCAGTCGGGCCTTGGCAGATGAAGCTTTCTTT
>TRBJ2-7|TRBV7-9|NA|NA
CASSFDRLPYEQYF
TGTGCCAGCAGCTTCGACAGACTACCATACGAGCAGTACTTC
>TRBJ1-1|TRBV14|NA|NA
CASSQALHTEAFF
TGTGCCAGCAGCCAAGCCCTCCACACTGAAGCTTTCTTT
>TRBJ2-1|TRBV27|NA|TRBD1
CASSALDRLHYNEQFF
TGTGCCAGCAGTGCCCTGGACAGGTTGCATTACAATGAGCAGTTCTTC
>TRBJ2-1|TRBV29-1|NA|TRBD1
CSLGQGNNEQFF
TGCAGCCTGGGACAGGGGAACAATGAGCAGTTCTTC
>TRBJ2-5|TRBV15|NA|TRBD2
CATSGDTTSSWTQYF
TGTGCCACCAGCGGGGATACGACTAGCTCGTGGACCCAGTACTTC
>TRBJ1-5|TRBV11-2|NA|NA
CASSSLGGSDQPQHF
TGTGCCAGCAGCTCCTTGGGGGGGTCGGATCAGCCCCAGCATTTT
>TRBJ2-5|TRBV27|NA|TRBD2
CASSPGTSGTRETQYF
TGTGCCAGCAGTCCAGGGACTAGCGGGACCAGGGAGACCCAGTACTTC
>TRBJ2-1|TRBV5-1|few|TRBD2
CASSRGLGGNEQFF
TGCGCCAGCAGCCGCGGACTAGGCGGCAATGAGCAGTTCTTC
>TRBJ1-5|TRBV27|NA|NA
CASSLGGGNNQPQHF
TGTGCCAGCAGTTTAGGTGGGGGCAACAATCAGCCCCAGCATTTT
>TRBJ2-7|TRBV7-6|NA|NA
CASSLNSYEQYF
TGTGCCAGCAGCTTAAACTCCTACGAGCAGTACTTC
>TRBJ2-7|TRBV5-1|NA|TRBD1
CASSPGQGVREWVYEQYF
TGCGCCAGCAGCCCGGGACAGGGGGTCCGAGAGTGGGTCTACGAGCAGTACTTC
>TRBJ2-2|TRBV5-1|few|NA
CASSLRAGDTGELFF
TGCGCCAGCAGCTTGAGGGCAGGGGACACCGGGGAGCTGTTTTTT
>TRBJ1-2|TRBV9|NA|NA
CASSVAGTSNYGYTF
TGTGCCAGCAGCGTAGCCGGGACATCAAACTATGGCTACACCTTC
>TRBJ2-7|TRBV27|NA|TRBD2
CASSRGSGRAREQYF
TGTGCCAGCAGCCGAGGCAGCGGGAGGGCCCGGGAGCAGTACTTC
>TRBJ2-2|TRBV6-5|NA|NA
CASSYRTANTGELFF
TGTGCCAGCAGTTACCGGACAGCGAACACCGGGGAGCTGTTTTTT
>TRBJ2-7|TRBV7-8|NA|TRBD2
CASSPGGTSGILF
TGTGCCAGCAGCCCTGGGGGGACTAGCGGTATACTCTTC
>TRBJ2-7|TRBV7-3|NA|TRBD2
CASSSTPGLASEQYF
TGTGCCAGCAGCTCCACTCCCGGACTAGCTTCCGAGCAGTACTTC
>TRBJ2-1|TRBV6-1|NA|NA
CASSEAGQGTSYNEQFF
TGTGCCAGCAGTGAAGCGGGCCAGGGCACCTCCTACAATGAGCAGTTCTTC
>TRBJ1-3|TRBV7-2|few|NA
CASSFQVTGNTIYF
TGTGCCAGCAGCTTCCAGGTTACTGGAAACACCATATATTTT
>TRBJ1-5|TRBV12-5|once|NA
CASALGTDRSNQPQHF
TGTGCTAGTGCCCTTGGTACTGATCGTAGCAATCAGCCCCAGCATTTT
>TRBJ1-5|TRBV27|NA|TRBD1
CASSSWSGTDYQPQHF
TGTGCCAGCAGCTCCTGGTCCGGGACAGACTATCAGCCCCAGCATTTT
>TRBJ2-1|TRBV27|NA|TRBD1
CASSPDRRTYNEQFF
TGTGCCAGCAGTCCGGACAGGCGGACCTACAATGAGCAGTTCTTC
>TRBJ1-1|TRBV2|NA|TRBD1
CASSDPGQGDLKAFF
TGTGCCAGCAGTGATCCGGGACAGGGGGATCTCAAAGCTTTCTTT
>TRBJ2-1|TRBV28|NA|TRBD2
CASSLPATSGRISEQFF
TGTGCCAGCAGTTTACCCGCGACTAGCGGGAGGATTAGTGAGCAGTTCTTC
>TRBJ1-5|TRBV19|once|NA
CASSIEPGHGDQPQHF
TGTGCCAGTAGTATAGAACCCGGACACGGAGATCAGCCCCAGCATTTT
>TRBJ2-7|TRBV27|NA|TRBD2
CASSSFSGRTLEQYF
TGTGCCAGCAGTTCCTTTAGCGGGAGGACCCTCGAGCAGTACTTC
>TRBJ1-5|TRBV5-6|NA|TRBD1
CASSIAGTGDNQPQHF
TGTGCCAGCAGCATAGCCGGGACAGGGGACAATCAGCCCCAGCATTTT
>TRBJ1-4|TRBV9|once|NA
CASSAEEGQYEKLFF
TGTGCCAGCAGCGCAGAGGAGGGTCAGTATGAAAAACTGTTTTTT
>TRBJ1-5|TRBV27|NA|NA
CASSLSRANQPQHF
TGTGCCAGCAGTTTATCGAGGGCCAATCAGCCCCAGCATTTT
>TRBJ2-2|TRBV5-1|NA|NA
CASTTLGGRIGELFF
TGCGCCAGCACCACCTTGGGGGGGCGTATCGGGGAGCTGTTTTTT
>TRBJ2-7|TRBV5-1|few|NA
CASSRDNYEQYF
TGCGCCAGCAGTAGGGACAACTACGAGCAGTACTTC
>TRBJ2-7|TRBV28|few|NA
CASSRTATYEQYF
TGTGCCAGCAGTAGGACAGCCACCTACGAGCAGTACTTC
>TRBJ1-1|TRBV10-1|few|NA
CASSESMLGKATEAFF
TGCGCCAGCAGTGAGTCGATGCTGGGGAAGGCCACTGAAGCTTTCTTT
>TRBJ2-2|TRBV9|once|NA
CASSITGSGGELFF
TGTGCCAGCAGCATTACAGGCTCGGGCGGGGAGCTGTTTTTT